This T cell receptor beta chain was observed in a study of ipilimumab plus nivolumab after autologous stem cell transplantation. Background on the study: A median of about eight nivolumab and about 5 ipilimumab doses were given. Overall study results and limits: Authors suggest TCR repertoire, Treg phenotype and gut microbiota support further study.

Checkpoint therapy with ipilimumab 1 mg/kg began 14 to 28 days after transplant. CDR1 and CDR2 from the germline V gene are DFQATT and SNEGSKA (reference sequence). The V and J ends lost 1 base and 7 bases respectively, with 7 bases between them. CDR3 length: 11 residues. Produced via immunoSEQ multiplex PCR; TCRdb's table is partial and in-frame only. This sample has about 18,000 clones, with about 77% found just once. This clone was recorded a few times. The antigen is undetermined. This specimen consisted of PBMCs, obtained in a trial of ipilimumab plus nivolumab as post-transplant consolidation. The rearrangement joins TRBV20-1 to TRBJ1-1, with D unclear. The clonotype was recovered from a male donor with diffuse large B-cell lymphoma. The CDR3 sequence is CSARGSGEAFF. The CDR3 bases are TGCAGTGCTAGAGGAAGCGGTGAAGCTTTCTTT.